One sample yielded the 21 T cell receptor beta chains listed below, sequenced in a study of T cell repertoires in cytomegalovirus infection. These receptors' targets are unknown. TCRdb reprocessed the reads via MiXCR and lists one record per CDR3 protein. The data contain 650,000 to 850,000 distinct CDR3 sequences, approximately 32% of them singletons. The material sequenced was cultured CD8+ T cells from PBMCs, taken from culture after CMV antigen stimulation. The receptors here all came from a human donor in good health (CMV status not recorded). Some clones in this sample may be carry-over from other donors' samples.

This clonotype appeared a single time. The chain employs TRBV7-9 and TRBJ2-7, with 10 positions matching TRBD1. V dropped 5 bases and J dropped 5; count of bases not matched to a gene: 6. CDR1 SEHNR and CDR2 FQNEAQ come from the germline V gene (reference sequence). The CDR3 is 14 amino acids. The CDR3 DNA follows: TGTGCCAGCAGCGACCGGGACAGGGGAAACGAGCAGTACTTC. Amino acid sequence: CASSDRDRGNEQYF.

V and J are TRBV5-1 and TRBJ1-1; D possibly corresponds to TRBD1 (5 bases). Germline V lookup: CDR1 SGHRS, CDR2 YFSETQ. Deletions cut 0 bases from V and 2 bases from J, with 11 bases between. The CDR3 runs to 15 residues. CDR3 sequence reads: CASSLEWGGNTEAFF. The CDR3 region has the DNA TGCGCCAGCAGCTTGGAGTGGGGCGGAAACACTGAAGCTTTCTTT.

This clonotype was seen only a few times. The rearrangement uses TRBV24-1 and TRBJ2-5, with D uncertain. The CDR3 extends over 11 amino acids. Trimming left V 8 bases short and J 4 bases short, with 7 bases between. Germline CDR1 reads KGHDR; CDR2 reads SFDVKD. CDR3 protein: CATNAGETQYF. DNA of the CDR3: TGTGCCACCAACGCCGGAGAGACCCAGTACTTC.

This clonotype was counted a few times. V usage is TRBV4-1 and J usage is TRBJ1-1; D perhaps matches TRBD1 (6 bases). The V end lost 4 bases, the J end lost 7 bases, and 13 bases lay between the germline ends. Germline-derived CDR1 and CDR2 are MGHRA and YSYEKL. CDR3 length: 13 residues. The CDR3 DNA is TGCGCCAGCAGCCCGGACAGTGTGCTTGAAGCTTTCTTT. Translating gives CASSPDSVLEAFF.

Many counts were recorded for this clonotype. The CDR3, as DNA: TGTGCCAGCAGCTTCCATACCGATGAGCAGTTCTTC. Protein: CASSFHTDEQFF. The chain couples TRBV7-2 to TRBJ2-1, with D unclear. Trimming cost V 3 bases and J 8 bases, with 8 bases left between them. From germline, CDR1 is SGHTA and CDR2 FQGNSA. The CDR3 is made up of 12 amino acids.

The chain couples TRBV27 to TRBJ2-7, with D hard to call. CDR3 length: 13 amino acids. The germline V and J ends were trimmed by 2 bases and 3 bases, with 8 bases remaining between them. Germline CDR1 and CDR2: MNHEY and SMNVEV (reference sequence). The CDR3 is CASSLDHHYEQYF. The CDR3 nucleotides are TGTGCCAGCAGTTTAGATCATCACTACGAGCAGTACTTC.

This clonotype showed up just a few times. CDR3 residues: CASSELDIYNEQFF. The CDR3 DNA is TGTGCCAGCAGTGAATTGGACATCTACAATGAGCAGTTCTTC. The gene calls are TRBV6-2 or TRBV6-3 and TRBJ2-1, with D possibly TRBD1 on 5 matching bases. V lost 5 bases to trimming and J lost 3 bases, with 11 bases between them. The germline V gene encodes CDR1 MNHEY and CDR2 SVGEGT. The CDR3 is 14 residues long.

Concerning this clonotype itself: A much larger clone differs from this one at a single base, so this may be a read error. The V gene is TRBV6-6, the J gene TRBJ1-1, with D hard to call. Germline CDR1 is MNHNY and CDR2 is SVGAGI (reference sequence). CDR3 length equals 13 residues. CDR3 loop: CASNYSVGTEAFF. The CDR3 bases are TGTGCCAGCAATTACTCCGTGGGGACTGAAGCTTTCTTT.

The chain employs TRBV7-6 and TRBJ2-5; 7 nucleotides agree with TRBD2. Trimming took 7 bases from V and 5 from J; bases not matched to a gene: 10. The CDR3 extends over 14 amino acids. The germline V gene has CDR1 SGHVS and CDR2 FNYEAQ. CDR3 loop: CASTSGRGYETQYF. DNA for the CDR3: TGTGCCAGCACCTCTGGGAGGGGATATGAGACCCAGTACTTC.

V usage is TRBV7-4 and J usage is TRBJ2-7; 7 nucleotides line up with TRBD2. Germline V gene sequence: CDR1 SGHVT, CDR2 SQSDAQ. V lost 4 bases and J lost 2; bases outside the gene matches: 17. The CDR3 is 18 residues long. CDR3 protein: CASSSRTLLAKNTYEQYF. CDR3 in DNA: TGTGCCAGCAGCTCCCGAACCCTACTAGCGAAAAACACCTACGAGCAGTACTTC.

V gene TRBV28 combines with J gene TRBJ2-1, with 9 nucleotides matching TRBD2. The CDR3 totals 15 residues. CDR1 is MDHEN, CDR2 SYDVKM, per germline. Trimming at V came to 5 bases and at J to 8 bases, leaving 10 bases not matched to a gene. The CDR3 is CASSPGASGADEQFF. Written as DNA, the CDR3 is TGTGCCAGCAGTCCCGGGGCTAGCGGGGCTGATGAGCAGTTCTTC.

Regarding this clonotype: A much bigger clone sits one base away, suggesting this may be a read error. The CDR3 does not end in the conserved phenylalanine or tryptophan, so this is likely a read error. J is TRBJ2-3 and V is TRBV7-6, with 7 bases identical to TRBD1. With V trimmed by 5 bases and J by 11 bases, 4 bases remained unmatched. The CDR3 covers 11 residues. CDR1 is SGHVS, CDR2 FNYEAQ, per germline. The DNA for the CDR3 is TGTGCCAGCAGCACCTGGACAGGGCAGTATATT. Translating it yields CASSTWTGQYI.

This clonotype was counted a single time. The V and J genes are TRBV6-6 and TRBJ2-7; D gene uncertain. The CDR3 covers 14 residues. Germline CDR1 is MNHNY and CDR2 is SVGAGI (reference sequence). V shed 3 bases and J shed 5 bases, with 14 bases lying between them. The CDR3 region has the DNA TGTGCCAGCAGTTATGGGCAGCCGAAGGACGAGCAGTACTTC. This encodes CASSYGQPKDEQYF.

V is TRBV12-3 or TRBV12-4 and J is TRBJ1-2; D unclear. The length of the CDR3 is 14 residues. V was shortened by 3 bases and J by 3 bases, with 11 bases between the two germline ends. CDR3 bases: TGTGCCAGCAGTTTGGGCACCGCTGACTATGGCTACACCTTC. Protein product: CASSLGTADYGYTF.

The chain combines TRBV5-4 with TRBJ1-4; TRBD1 might be the D (6 bases). This CDR3 comprises 15 residues. Germline CDR1 reads SGHNT; CDR2 reads YYREEE (reference sequence). V lost 0 bases, J lost 8 bases, and 14 bases lay in between. The CDR3 is CASSLAGAQPEKLFF. CDR3 coding DNA: TGTGCCAGCAGCTTGGCGGGGGCGCAACCCGAAAAACTGTTTTTT.

This clonotype was observed many times. The genes are TRBV12-3 or TRBV12-4 and TRBJ1-2, with no clear D. This CDR3 contains 19 residues. Trimming removed 1 base at V and 4 bases at J, with 25 bases between. Written as DNA, the CDR3 is TGTGCCAGCAGTTTAGTAGCCCCAGGTCAGGCAGGCTATTCCTATGGCTACACCTTC. Protein sequence: CASSLVAPGQAGYSYGYTF.

This clonotype has just a few counts. V gene TRBV7-2 combines with J gene TRBJ2-7; D unresolved. Trimming left V 1 base short and J 6 bases short, with 7 bases between. From germline, CDR1 is SGHTA and CDR2 FQGNSA. The CDR3 covers 12 residues. The CDR3 DNA is TGTGCCAGCAGCTTAGGGGTCCTCGAGCAGTACTTC. Encoded protein: CASSLGVLEQYF.

This chain joins TRBV7-4 and TRBJ2-7, with TRBD2 matching 8 bases. Trimming cost V 2 bases and J 4 bases; bases outside gene matches: 4. The length of the CDR3 is 14 residues. Per germline, CDR1 SGHVT and CDR2 SQSDAQ. This CDR3 is CASSLSGGGYEQYV. The CDR3 DNA reads as TGTGCCAGCAGCTTATCGGGGGGGGGGTACGAGCAGTACGTC.

This chain links TRBV12-3 or TRBV12-4 with TRBJ1-1; D unresolved. The CDR3 totals 15 residues. V was pared by 3 bases and J by 7 bases, with 18 bases between. The CDR3 loop is CASSLVQAWGGEAFF. The CDR3 nucleotides are TGTGCCAGCAGTTTGGTCCAGGCCTGGGGTGGTGAAGCTTTCTTT.

As to this clonotype: An end of the junction does not agree with germline; a read error may underlie this. This sequence joins TRBV6-6 and TRBJ2-5; 15 positions match TRBD2. The germline CDR1 and CDR2 sequences are MNHNY and SVGAGI (reference sequence). This CDR3 comprises 18 residues. In DNA, the CDR3 is TGTGCCAGCAGTTCTCCCGGGACTAGCGGGGGGCCTGAAGAGACCCAGTACTTT. It encodes CASSSPGTSGGPEETQYF.

This clonotype was seen a few times. The chain has TRBV19 and TRBJ1-1, with unresolved D. Trimming shortened V by 1 base and J by 10 bases, and 7 bases separated the two germline ends. The CDR3 runs 11 residues. The germline gives CDR1 LNHDA, CDR2 SQIVND (reference sequence). CDR3 residues: CASSIGPGAFF. As DNA, the CDR3 is TGTGCCAGTAGTATAGGCCCCGGAGCTTTCTTT.